This passage covers 5 T cell receptor beta chains from one sample sequenced in a study of T cell changes during pregnancy in multiple sclerosis. Assay used: immunoSEQ multiplex PCR; TCRdb lists only in-frame clones, some missing. The repertoire consists of under 90,000 clones, with about 93% occurring once and the leading ten covering approximately 0.92%. Specimen: peripheral blood, collected in the second trimester of pregnancy. The receptors originated from a female donor in good health, enrolled as a control in a pregnancy study.

The rearrangement joins TRBV18 to TRBJ2-3; perhaps TRBD2 as D (5 bases). Germline values: CDR1 KGHSH, CDR2 LQKENI. The CDR3 loop spans 13 amino acids. V shed 5 bases and J shed 6 bases, with 12 bases lying between them. CDR3 in amino acids: CASSGLPGDTQYF. CDR3 nucleotide sequence: TGTGCCAGCTCAGGACTCCCGGGGGATACGCAGTATTTT.

This clone was seen just once. This sequence joins TRBV5-8 and TRBJ1-5; unclear D gene. The V gene lost 0 bases and the J gene lost 4 bases, with 17 bases spanning the gap. Germline lookup yields CDR1 SGHTS and CDR2 YDEGEE. The CDR3 loop spans 17 amino acids. The CDR3 spells CASSLVSWYPQNQPQHF. CDR3 bases: TGTGCCAGCAGCTTGGTGTCATGGTACCCACAAAATCAGCCCCAGCATTTT.

Here the CDR3 reads CASSGDRYNEQFF. The CDR3 nucleotides read TGTGCCAGCAGTGGTGACAGATACAATGAGCAGTTCTTC. The genes are TRBV28 and TRBJ2-1; D is perhaps TRBD1 (5 bases). Trimming removed 5 bases at V and 4 bases at J, with 9 bases between. This CDR3 region has 13 residues. Germline values: CDR1 MDHEN, CDR2 SYDVKM.

J is TRBJ2-5 and V is TRBV18; TRBD1 might be the D (6 bases). CDR3 length: 14 residues. Germline V CDR1 and CDR2: KGHSH, LQKENI. V was cut by 4 bases and J by 3 bases, with 12 bases left in between. As DNA, the CDR3 is TGTGCCAGCTCACAGGGGGTCGGCGAAGAGACCCAGTACTTC. This sequence encodes CASSQGVGEETQYF.

This sequence joins TRBV19 and TRBJ1-1; D call uncertain. Looked up from germline, CDR1 is LNHDA and CDR2 is SQIVND (reference sequence). V was shortened by 2 bases and J by 2 bases, with 9 bases between the two germline ends. The CDR3 is 14 amino acids. The CDR3 nucleotides read TGTGCCAGTAGTATAAGAACGGGAAACACTGAAGCTTTCTTT. Translation gives CASSIRTGNTEAFF.